These T cell receptor beta chains were read from a single sample in a study of blood T cell repertoires in COVID-19. The repertoire was sequenced with immunoSEQ multiplex PCR; TCRdb's copy has only in-frame clones and lacks some. The data show around 150,000 clones, with roughly nine tenths seen just once and 0.99% held by the top ten. Sequencing input: peripheral blood. The receptors derive from a man aged 18 to 35 with acute or convalescent COVID-19. CDR3s include the opening cysteine and the closing phenylalanine or tryptophan. Fields, in order: CDR3 protein, CDR3 DNA, CDR3 length, clone size, D gene, J gene, V gene. D genes are given only for firm matches. Where a row states a size, it is once, few, many or the class of an expanded clone; other rows omit it.

CDR3: CASSSPTGGITEAFF
DNA: TGTGCCAGCAGCTCCCCGACAGGGGGAATCACTGAAGCTTTCTTT
length: 15
size: once
D: TRBD1
J: TRBJ1-1
V: TRBV7-8

CDR3: CASSPLGSTGELFF
DNA: TGTGCCAGCAGCCCCCTTGGGAGCACCGGGGAGCTGTTTTTT
length: 14
size: .
D: .
J: TRBJ2-2
V: TRBV9

CDR3: CASSYPGGAEKAFF
DNA: TGTGCCAGCAGTTACCCAGGGGGCGCTGAGAAAGCTTTCTTT
length: 14
size: few
D: TRBD1
J: TRBJ1-1
V: TRBV6-6

CDR3: CASRPTGANTEAFF
DNA: TGTGCCAGCAGACCGACAGGGGCGAACACTGAAGCTTTCTTT
length: 14
size: .
D: TRBD1
J: TRBJ1-1
V: TRBV25-1

CDR3: CASSFRQRVTEAFF
DNA: TGTGCCAGCAGTTTTCGACAGCGAGTTACTGAAGCTTTCTTT
length: 14
size: .
D: .
J: TRBJ1-1
V: TRBV28

CDR3: CASRGGHYYEQYF
DNA: TGTGCCAGCAGGGGTGGACACTACTACGAGCAGTACTTC
length: 13
size: .
D: .
J: TRBJ2-7
V: TRBV6-5

CDR3: CASSQVGGTGGSYGYTF
DNA: TGCGCCAGCAGCCAAGTGGGAGGGACAGGGGGCAGCTATGGCTACACCTTC
length: 17
size: .
D: TRBD1
J: TRBJ1-2
V: TRBV4-1

CDR3: CASARAGIVTEAFF
DNA: TGTGCCAGCGCCCGGGCAGGGATTGTCACTGAAGCTTTCTTT
length: 14
size: .
D: .
J: TRBJ1-1
V: TRBV5-4

CDR3: CASQTGIYGYTF
DNA: TGTGCCAGCCAGACTGGCATCTATGGCTACACCTTC
length: 12
size: .
D: .
J: TRBJ1-2
V: TRBV6-6

CDR3: CASSQTGVFAGYTF
DNA: TGTGCCAGCAGCCAGACAGGGGTATTCGCTGGCTACACCTTC
length: 14
size: .
D: TRBD1
J: TRBJ1-2
V: TRBV3-1/TRBV3-2

CDR3: CASSLGGGAQETQYF
DNA: TGCGCCAGCAGCTTGGGCGGGGGGGCACAAGAGACCCAGTACTTC
length: 15
size: once
D: TRBD2
J: TRBJ2-5
V: TRBV5-1